The entry below describes one TCR beta chain. Clones were read by immunoSEQ multiplex PCR, and TCRdb kept only the in-frame ones, dropping some. The table lists 100,000 to 150,000 clones, over 75% of them singletons. The sample originates from a study of T cell responses to AZD1222 COVID-19 vaccine. The V gene lost 5 bases and the J gene lost 3 bases, with 14 bases spanning the gap. Per the germline V gene, CDR1 is SGHTA and CDR2 is FQGNSA. CDR3 length equals 15 residues. The sequence was obtained from an adult in good health. The sequenced sample was peripheral blood, obtained on day 0 of AZD1222 vaccination. The chain has TRBV7-2 and TRBJ1-5, with unresolved D. CDR3 amino acids: CASSASGVYNQPQHF. CDR3 in DNA: TGTGCCAGCAGCGCTTCCGGGGTATACAATCAGCCCCAGCATTTT.